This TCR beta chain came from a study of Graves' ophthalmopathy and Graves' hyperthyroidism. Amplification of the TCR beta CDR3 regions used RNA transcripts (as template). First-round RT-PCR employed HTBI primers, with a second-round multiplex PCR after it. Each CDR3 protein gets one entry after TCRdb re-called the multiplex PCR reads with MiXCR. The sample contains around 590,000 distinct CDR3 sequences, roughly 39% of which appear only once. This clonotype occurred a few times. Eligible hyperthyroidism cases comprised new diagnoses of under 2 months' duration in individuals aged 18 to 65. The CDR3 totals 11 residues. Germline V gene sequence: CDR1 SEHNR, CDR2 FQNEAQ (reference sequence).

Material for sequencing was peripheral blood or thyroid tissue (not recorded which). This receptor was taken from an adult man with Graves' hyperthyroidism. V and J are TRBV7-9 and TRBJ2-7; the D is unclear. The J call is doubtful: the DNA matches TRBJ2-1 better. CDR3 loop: CASNVPGEQFF. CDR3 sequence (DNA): TGTGCCAGCAATGTCCCTGGTGAGCAGTTCTTC.